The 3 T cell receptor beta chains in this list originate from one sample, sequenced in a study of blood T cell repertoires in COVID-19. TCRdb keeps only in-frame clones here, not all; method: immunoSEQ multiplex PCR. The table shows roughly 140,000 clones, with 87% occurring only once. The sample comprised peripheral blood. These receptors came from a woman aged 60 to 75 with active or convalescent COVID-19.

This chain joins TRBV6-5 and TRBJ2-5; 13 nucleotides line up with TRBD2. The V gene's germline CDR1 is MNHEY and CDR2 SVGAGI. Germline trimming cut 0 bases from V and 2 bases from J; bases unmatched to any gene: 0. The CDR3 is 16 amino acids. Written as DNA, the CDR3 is TGTGCCAGCAGTTACTCGACTAGCGGGGGGCAAGAGACCCAGTACTTC. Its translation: CASSYSTSGGQETQYF.

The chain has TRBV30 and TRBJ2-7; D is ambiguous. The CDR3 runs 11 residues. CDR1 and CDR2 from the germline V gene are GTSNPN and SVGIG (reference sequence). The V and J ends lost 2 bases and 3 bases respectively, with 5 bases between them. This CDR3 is CAWSSIYEQYF. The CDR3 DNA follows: TGTGCCTGGAGTTCCATCTACGAGCAGTACTTC.

The CDR3 sequence: CSVDRGRNPSPYEQYF. The CDR3 coding sequence is TGCAGCGTTGACAGGGGTCGAAATCCCTCTCCCTACGAGCAGTACTTC. The J gene is TRBJ2-7, the V gene TRBV29-1; D might be TRBD1 (6 bases). Trimming removed 3 bases from V and 2 bases from J, with 20 bases in between. The CDR3 is 16 amino acids. Germline CDR1 and CDR2: SQVTM and ANQGSEA.